The 5 T cell receptor beta chains in this list originate from one sample, sequenced in a study of shared clonotypes between healthy human individuals. Sequencing was performed with immunoSEQ multiplex PCR; in TCRdb, only in-frame clones are kept and a portion is missing. The data show 1.6 million or so clones, 96% seen once. The sample consisted of naive CD4+ T cells sorted from blood. Specified subset: CD45RA+ positively selected. These receptors were taken from a man aged 25 to 40 in good health.

The chain recombines TRBV7-2 with TRBJ1-1, with D unresolved. Germline CDR1 and CDR2: SGHTA and FQGNSA. Trimming removed 5 bases at V and 3 bases at J, with 7 bases between. This CDR3 region has 12 residues. In nucleotides, the CDR3 is TGTGCCAGCAGCCACGTTTACACTGAAGCTTTCTTT. Translating gives CASSHVYTEAFF.

The chain is built from TRBV28 and TRBJ1-5, with D perhaps TRBD1 (5 bases). V was trimmed by 4 bases and J by 2 bases, leaving 15 bases between them. This CDR3 is 16 amino acids long. Looked up from germline, CDR1 is MDHEN and CDR2 is SYDVKM. The CDR3 region has the DNA TGTGCCAGCAGTTCAATGGGCAGGGCTGGCAATCAGCCCCAGCATTTT. The encoded protein is CASSSMGRAGNQPQHF.

As DNA, the CDR3 is TGTGCCAGCAGTCGGACTAAGGAGACCCAGTACTTC. Its translation is CASSRTKETQYF. V gene TRBV5-8 combines with J gene TRBJ2-5; possibly TRBD2 for D (6 bases). The V and J ends lost 5 bases and 5 bases respectively, with 10 bases between them. CDR3 length: 12 residues. Germline assignment: CDR1 SGHTS and CDR2 YDEGEE.

The chain recombines TRBV19 with TRBJ1-5; maybe TRBD1 (5 bases). Trimming removed 5 bases from V and 11 bases from J, with 16 bases in between. The length of the CDR3 is 13 residues. Germline V gives CDR1 LNHDA, CDR2 SQIVND (reference sequence). The CDR3 region is CASSVVKGAAQHF. The CDR3 DNA reads as TGTGCCAGTAGTGTCGTCAAAGGGGCGGCCCAGCATTTT.

This rearrangement joins TRBV7-2 to TRBJ1-4, with D unclear. Germline CDR1 reads SGHTA; CDR2 reads FQGNSA. This CDR3 comprises 15 residues. The V end was cut by 0 bases, the J end by 5 bases, with 10 bases between. The CDR3 sequence is CASSLAAVTNEKLFF. CDR3 DNA: TGTGCCAGCAGCTTAGCAGCAGTAACAAATGAAAAACTGTTTTTT.